These T cell receptor beta chains were read from a single sample in a study of cytotoxic CD8 clonotypes in ibrutinib-treated CLL. The repertoire was sequenced with immunoSEQ multiplex PCR; TCRdb's copy has only in-frame clones and lacks some. The repertoire consists of some 140,000 clones, with roughly 90% occurring once and the leading ten covering 10% to 14%. The material was PBMCs, obtained after 12 months of ibrutinib treatment. Receptors originate from a human donor with chronic lymphocytic leukemia. Each CDR3 is given with its conserved first and last residue. A D gene is named only where the DNA matches it firmly. The size of a clone is reported for some rows only, either as once, few or many, or as a class for expanded clones.

CDR3 DNA: TGTGCCAGCAGCGCTCAAACCCCCAGGGGCCCCGGTACGCAGTATTTT; CDR3 protein: CASSAQTPRGPGTQYF; J gene: TRBJ2-3; clone size: NA; D gene: NA; V gene: TRBV7-9
CDR3 DNA: TGCGCCAGCAGCATTGGGACTAGCGGAACCTACGAGCAGTACTTC; CDR3 protein: CASSIGTSGTYEQYF; J gene: TRBJ2-7; clone size: NA; D gene: TRBD2; V gene: TRBV5-1
CDR3 DNA: TGTGCCAGCGGCGGGAGCTACGAGCAGTACTTC; CDR3 protein: CASGGSYEQYF; J gene: TRBJ2-7; clone size: NA; D gene: TRBD2; V gene: TRBV6-6
CDR3 DNA: TGTGCCAGCAGCCGGACTGAAACGGGCGGGGAGCTGTTTTTT; CDR3 protein: CASSRTETGGELFF; J gene: TRBJ2-2; clone size: once; D gene: NA; V gene: TRBV11-3
CDR3 DNA: TGTGCCAGTAGTACTCGGGCCCGAAGGGAAAAACTGTTTTTT; CDR3 protein: CASSTRARREKLFF; J gene: TRBJ1-4; clone size: NA; D gene: NA; V gene: TRBV19
CDR3 DNA: TGTGCCAGCAGCTCCCACAGGCTATCTGGGGCCAACGTCCTGACTTTC; CDR3 protein: CASSSHRLSGANVLTF; J gene: TRBJ2-6; clone size: NA; D gene: NA; V gene: TRBV7-3
CDR3 DNA: TGTGCCAGCAGCTTAAATCCTTTGGGAGATACGCAGTATTTT; CDR3 protein: CASSLNPLGDTQYF; J gene: TRBJ2-3; clone size: NA; D gene: NA; V gene: TRBV7-3
CDR3 DNA: TGTGCCAGCAGTTTAGGCAGGGGGATTTACGAGCAGTACTTC; CDR3 protein: CASSLGRGIYEQYF; J gene: TRBJ2-7; clone size: NA; D gene: TRBD1; V gene: TRBV27
CDR3 DNA: TGTGCCAGCAGCCGGCTGACCCAGTACTTC; CDR3 protein: CASSRLTQYF; J gene: TRBJ2-5; clone size: NA; D gene: NA; V gene: TRBV28
CDR3 DNA: TGTGCCAGCAGCCAAGGGACAGGTTCCCCCTACGAGCAGTACTTC; CDR3 protein: CASSQGTGSPYEQYF; J gene: TRBJ2-7; clone size: NA; D gene: TRBD1; V gene: TRBV4-2
CDR3 DNA: TGTGCCACACTCCGGGCGTCCTACAATGAGCAGTTCTTC; CDR3 protein: CATLRASYNEQFF; J gene: TRBJ2-1; clone size: NA; D gene: NA; V gene: TRBV2